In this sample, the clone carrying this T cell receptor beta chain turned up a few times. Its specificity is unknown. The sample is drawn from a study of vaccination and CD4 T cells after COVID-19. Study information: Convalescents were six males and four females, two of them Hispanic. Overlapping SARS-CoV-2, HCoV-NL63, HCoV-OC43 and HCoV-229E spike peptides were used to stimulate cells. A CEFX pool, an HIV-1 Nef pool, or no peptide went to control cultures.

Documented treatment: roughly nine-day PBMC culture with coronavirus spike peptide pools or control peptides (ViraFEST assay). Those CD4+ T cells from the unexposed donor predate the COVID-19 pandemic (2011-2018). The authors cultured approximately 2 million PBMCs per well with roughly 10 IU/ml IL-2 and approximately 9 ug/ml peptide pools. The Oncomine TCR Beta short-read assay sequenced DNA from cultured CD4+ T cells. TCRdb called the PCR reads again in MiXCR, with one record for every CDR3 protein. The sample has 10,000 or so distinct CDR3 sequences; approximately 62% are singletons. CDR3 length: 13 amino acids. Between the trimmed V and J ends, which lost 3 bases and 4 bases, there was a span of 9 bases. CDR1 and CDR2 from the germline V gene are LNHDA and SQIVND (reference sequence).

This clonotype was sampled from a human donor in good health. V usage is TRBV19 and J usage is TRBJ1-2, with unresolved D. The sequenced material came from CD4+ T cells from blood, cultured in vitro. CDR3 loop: CASSIESSYGYTF. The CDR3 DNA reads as TGTGCCAGTAGTATCGAGTCTTCCTATGGCTACACCTTC.